This T cell receptor (beta chain) derives from a study of cytomegalovirus exposure and HLA in healthy donors. Study-wide results and caveats: Earlier results showed most TCR beta V segments being productive about 87% or about 30% of the time. Some segments of the V type, notably TRBV6-2 and TRBV6-3, were excluded as indistinguishable. A likely sequencing artifact accounted for one observed cluster of highly shared sequence variants. Reportedly, fewer N-insertions than the approximately 700-donor mean appeared in an Asian-associated ancestry cluster in a later analysis.

PCR was performed using 60 Vbeta and 13 Jbeta primers. The protocol was immunoSEQ multiplex PCR, while the TCRdb copy is restricted to in-frame clones and leaves out a portion. The sample includes 65,000 to 100,000 clones, about 80% of them seen just once. On this clone: The target antigen is unknown.

This CDR3 region has 15 residues. From germline, CDR1 is MNHEY and CDR2 SVGAGI. Between the trimmed V and J ends, which lost 5 bases and 1 base, there was a span of 14 bases. The chain employs TRBV6-5 and TRBJ1-1, with D hard to call. Material: PBMCs. The sequence came from a female donor in good health and CMV-seronegative. As DNA, the CDR3 is TGTGCCAGCAGTAACCCCCCGGGGAAGAACACTGAAGCTTTCTTT. This gives the protein CASSNPPGKNTEAFF.